Presented here are 10 T cell receptor beta chains from one specimen sequenced in a study of T cells in Graves' hyperthyroidism and ophthalmopathy. Regions amplified from RNA transcripts were the TCR beta CDR3 regions. First-round RT-PCR targeting the TCR CDR3 was performed with the HTBI primer set. TCRdb called the multiplex PCR reads again in MiXCR, with one record for every CDR3 protein. The profile covers about 290,000 distinct CDR3 sequences, with 10% to 15% appearing a single time and roughly 8% taken by the ten largest. Input material: blood. The receptors derive from a woman aged 30 to 39 with Graves' hyperthyroidism that later progressed to Graves' ophthalmopathy.

The rearrangement joins TRBV13 to TRBJ2-5; 9 bases align to TRBD2. The CDR3 totals 15 residues. Trimming took 5 bases from V and 5 from J; bases not matched to a gene: 9. Germline V gene sequence: CDR1 PRHDT, CDR2 FYEKMQ (reference sequence). This chain's CDR3 is CASSPRLAAGETQYF. As DNA, the CDR3 is TGTGCCAGCAGCCCTCGACTAGCGGCTGGGGAGACCCAGTACTTC. Drawing the rest from reference TRBV13 and TRBJ2-5, the complete variable domain is AAGVIQSPRHLIKEKRETATLKCYPIPRHDTVYWYQQGPGQDPQFLISFYEKMQSDKGSIPDRFSAQQFSDYHSELNMSSLELGDSALYFCASSPRLAAGETQYFGPGTRLLVL.

The V and J genes are TRBV12-3 or TRBV12-4 and TRBJ2-3, with TRBD2 matching 8 bases. Germline trimming cut 3 bases from V and 7 bases from J; bases unmatched to any gene: 9. The CDR3 runs to 15 residues. CDR3 nucleotides: TGTGCCAGCAGTTTTGAGCGGGGGCCGACAAATACGCAGTATTTT. Translating it yields CASSFERGPTNTQYF.

This clonotype was seen a handful of times. The chain combines TRBV6-1 with TRBJ2-7; the D gene could be TRBD1 or TRBD2 (6 bases each). V lost 6 bases to trimming and J lost 1 base, with 16 bases between them. CDR1 is MNHNS and CDR2 is SASEGT in the germline V gene. The CDR3 has 15 amino acids. Written as DNA, the CDR3 is TGTGCCAGCAGGTGGGGGGCCCTCGGATCCTACGAGCAGTACTTC. It encodes CASRWGALGSYEQYF.

This clonotype was observed at least ten times. The J gene is TRBJ1-4, the V gene TRBV4-1; the D gene is possibly TRBD1 (5 bases). From germline, CDR1 is MGHRA and CDR2 YSYEKL. The CDR3 runs to 16 residues. V lost 6 bases and J lost 0, with 14 bases in between. The CDR3 protein is CASRRGTIATNEKLFF. For the CDR3, the DNA is TGCGCCAGCAGACGCGGGACCATCGCAACTAATGAAAAACTGTTTTTT.

The CDR3, as DNA: TGTGCCAGTAGTATAGATTGGGTCAGGAGGGGAAGCAATCAGCCCCAGCATTTT. Translation gives CASSIDWVRRGSNQPQHF. The gene calls are TRBV19 and TRBJ1-5; maybe TRBD1 (5 bases). Germline values: CDR1 LNHDA, CDR2 SQIVND (reference sequence). Trimming took 0 bases from V and 1 from J, leaving 16 bases between them. The CDR3 length is 18 residues.

V and J are TRBV4-3 and TRBJ2-5, with D perhaps given as TRBD1 or TRBD2 (6 bases each). The ends were cut back, 0 bases at V and 4 bases at J, with 12 bases in the middle. The CDR3 is 15 residues long. From germline, CDR1 is LGHNA and CDR2 YSLEER. In DNA, the CDR3 is TGCGCCAGCAGCCAAGATCTACAGGGAGGAGAGACCCAGTACTTC. Translation: CASSQDLQGGETQYF.

This clonotype came up many times. The rearrangement joins TRBV27 to TRBJ2-3; TRBD1 agrees at 7 bases. V dropped 4 bases and J dropped 0; count of bases not matched to a gene: 7. Germline lookup yields CDR1 MNHEY and CDR2 SMNVEV (reference sequence). The CDR3 contains 16 residues. The CDR3 coding sequence is TGTGCCAGCAGTTCGTTGACAGGGCTAAGCACAGATACGCAGTATTTT. Its translation is CASSSLTGLSTDTQYF.

Many counts were recorded for this clonotype. This chain uses TRBV24-1 with TRBJ1-1; D not certain. CDR1 and CDR2 from the germline V gene are KGHDR and SFDVKD. CDR3 length: 13 residues. The V gene lost 3 bases and the J gene lost 3 bases, with 7 bases spanning the gap. CDR3 loop: CATSDPLHTEAFF. The CDR3 DNA is TGTGCCACCAGTGATCCCTTACACACTGAAGCTTTCTTT.

The V gene is TRBV29-1, the J gene TRBJ2-1, with D unresolved. This CDR3 has 13 amino acids. The germline gives CDR1 SQVTM, CDR2 ANQGSEA. The V end was cut by 4 bases, the J end by 8 bases, with 15 bases between. As DNA, the CDR3 is TGCAGCGTTGTTTATCCGGACCTCTATGAGCAGTTCTTC. Translated: CSVVYPDLYEQFF.

J is TRBJ1-6 and V is TRBV12-3 or TRBV12-4; possibly TRBD1 for D (5 bases). This CDR3 comprises 15 residues. V was cut by 6 bases and J by 2 bases, with 11 bases left in between. This CDR3 is CASSSQGAYNSPLHF. CDR3 DNA sequence: TGTGCCAGCAGCTCGCAGGGAGCCTATAATTCACCCCTCCACTTT.